These 24 T cell receptor beta chains came from one sample sequenced in a study of CD8+ T cells in alopecia areata (dated by TCRdb to the late 2010s). In five patients from the biomarker study, CD4+ cells were sorted further to obtain CD25+CD127- cells. Receptor libraries were prepared by the immunoSEQ multiplex PCR assay. RNA was extracted from all samples and reverse transcribed into cDNA as template for TCR sequencing. This immuneACCESS table, as held by TCRdb, lists in-frame sequences with V and J called but not all clones. Of the missing ones, under half trace to an unresolved V gene in checked studies; the others have no known cause. The sample table shows around 20,000 clones, and approximately 59% are seen once. Jointly, the top ten make up less than 5.5% of the sample. Sequencing used CD4+ Tregs sorted from blood. The receptors stem from a human donor with alopecia areata.

This clone was counted once. This chain links TRBV5-1 with TRBJ1-2; no reliable D call. V dropped 3 bases and J dropped 2 bases, with 11 bases sitting between them. The CDR3 runs 14 residues. Germline CDR1 reads SGHRS; CDR2 reads YFSETQ. CDR3 nucleotides: TGCGCCAGCAGCTGGGAGAGTTGGAACTATGGCTACACCTTC. Its protein is CASSWESWNYGYTF.

This chain connects TRBV29-1 to TRBJ2-7, with TRBD2 identical over 10 bases. V dropped 4 bases and J dropped 2; count of bases not matched to a gene: 8. The germline V gene encodes CDR1 SQVTM and CDR2 ANQGSEA. CDR3 length: 15 residues. The CDR3 protein is CSVVAGGSATYEQYF. DNA for the CDR3: TGCAGCGTTGTAGCGGGAGGATCGGCGACCTACGAGCAGTACTTC.

As for this clone: Other DNA sequences in this sample translate to the same CDR3. The chain recombines TRBV15 with TRBJ1-4, with D possibly TRBD1 on 6 matching bases. Trimming took 0 bases from V and 11 from J, leaving 16 bases between them. Germline values: CDR1 LNHNV, CDR2 YYDKDF (reference sequence). This CDR3 is 15 amino acids long. The CDR3 reads CATSRELGASEKLFF. The CDR3 DNA reads TGTGCCACCAGCAGAGAGTTGGGGGCGAGTGAGAAACTGTTTTTT.

CDR3 loop: CASRQRGGYTF. DNA of the CDR3: TGTGCCAGCAGGCAGAGGGGCGGCTACACCTTC. The gene calls are TRBV28 and TRBJ1-2; the D gene is possibly TRBD1 (5 bases). CDR1 MDHEN and CDR2 SYDVKM come from the germline V gene. V dropped 6 bases and J dropped 8 bases, with 10 bases sitting between them. The CDR3 loop spans 11 amino acids.

The rearrangement uses TRBV7-2 and TRBJ2-1; D call uncertain. This CDR3 has 12 amino acids. Trimming took 2 bases from V and 8 from J, leaving 7 bases between them. Germline V CDR1 and CDR2: SGHTA, FQGNSA. In DNA, the CDR3 is TGTGCCAGCAGCTTATCTGGGTATGAGCAGTTCTTC. Translated, it gives CASSLSGYEQFF.

The rearrangement uses TRBV10-3 and TRBJ2-7; D ambiguous. CDR1 is ENHRY and CDR2 is SYGVKD in the germline V gene. The CDR3 is 12 amino acids. V lost 6 bases to trimming and J lost 0 bases, with 6 bases between them. CDR3 coding DNA: TGTGCCATCAGGACTGACTCCTACGAGCAGTACTTC. Protein product: CAIRTDSYEQYF.

This clone has more than one count but fewer than ten. This rearrangement joins TRBV7-2 to TRBJ2-7; TRBD2 agrees at 11 bases. The CDR3 spans 15 residues. Losses at the gene ends were 4 bases for V and 2 bases for J; bases not matched to a gene: 4. Germline V gene sequence: CDR1 SGHTA, CDR2 FQGNSA. CDR3: CASSSGLAGTYEQYF. CDR3 in DNA: TGTGCCAGCAGCTCCGGACTAGCGGGTACCTACGAGCAGTACTTC.

This clone was picked up a small number of times. This rearrangement joins TRBV23-1 to TRBJ2-2; a possible D gene is TRBD2 (7 bases). TRBV23-1 is placed among ORFs of uncertain function. This CDR3 has 19 amino acids. Deletions cut 0 bases from V and 9 bases from J, with 26 bases between. As DNA, the CDR3 is TGCGCCAGCAGTCAATCCTACAAGGGAGGGACAAGGGGACCGTGGGAGCTGTTTTTT. This encodes CASSQSYKGGTRGPWELFF.

This clone was seen more than once but under ten times. V and J are TRBV12-5 and TRBJ2-1; 10 nucleotides align to TRBD2. Germline V CDR1 and CDR2: LGHNT, FRNRAP. This CDR3 has 17 amino acids. The J segment lost 6 bases and the V segment lost 0 bases, leaving 8 bases of the junction unmatched. The CDR3 region has the DNA TGTGCTAGTGGTTTGGTAGTGCAGCGGGGGGGCCCCAATGAGCAGTTCTTC. It yields the protein CASGLVVQRGGPNEQFF.

This clone was observed a few times. V and J are TRBV7-9 and TRBJ1-4; D gene unclear. CDR1 SEHNR and CDR2 FQNEAQ come from the germline V gene (reference sequence). This CDR3 spans 14 amino acids. V was shortened by 4 bases and J by 2 bases, with 8 bases between the two germline ends. Here the CDR3 reads CASSSGYTNEKLFF. In nucleotides, the CDR3 is TGTGCCAGCAGCTCGGGGTATACTAATGAAAAACTGTTTTTT.

The chain employs TRBV5-1 and TRBJ2-7; TRBD1 aligns across 7 bases. Losses at the gene ends were 5 bases for V and 3 bases for J; bases not matched to a gene: 5. Germline CDR1 reads SGHRS; CDR2 reads YFSETQ. The CDR3 extends over 13 amino acids. The CDR3 DNA follows: TGCGCCAGCAGTCCGACAGGGAGCTACGAGCAGTACTTC. Translating gives CASSPTGSYEQYF.

This clone showed up just a few times. The chain uses TRBV6-6 and TRBJ2-7, with D uncertain. CDR1 and CDR2 from the germline V gene are MNHNY and SVGAGI (reference sequence). Trimming stripped 3 bases from V and 4 bases from J, with 10 bases between. CDR3 length equals 13 residues. CDR3 residues: CASSYGQSYEQYF. CDR3 nucleotides: TGTGCCAGCAGTTATGGCCAGTCTTACGAGCAGTACTTC.

This clone turned up a few times. The CDR3 region has the DNA TGCGCCAGCAGCCTGGGGACTAGCGGGGACACCGGGGAGCTGTTTTTT. Translating it yields CASSLGTSGDTGELFF. J is TRBJ2-2 and V is TRBV5-1; TRBD2 agrees at 13 bases. J gave up 3 bases and V 4 bases, and 3 bases lay outside the gene matches. Germline values: CDR1 SGHRS, CDR2 YFSETQ. The CDR3 totals 16 residues.

The chain employs TRBV29-1 and TRBJ1-6, with 8 positions matching TRBD1. This CDR3 spans 13 amino acids. The germline gives CDR1 SQVTM, CDR2 ANQGSEA. J gave up 3 bases and V 6 bases, and 1 base lay outside the gene matches. In DNA form, the CDR3 reads TGCAGCGTCACAGGGGGCTATAATTCACCCCTCCACTTT. It translates to CSVTGGYNSPLHF.

This clone was picked up a small number of times. This chain links TRBV4-2 with TRBJ1-5, with a tentative D call TRBD1 (5 bases). V was clipped by 0 bases and J by 6 bases, with 9 bases between them. CDR3 length equals 14 residues. Germline V gene lookup returns CDR1 LGHNA and CDR2 YNFKEQ. In nucleotides, the CDR3 is TGTGCCAGCAGCCAAGATCAGGGTCCTCAGCCCCAGCATTTT. This translates into CASSQDQGPQPQHF.

This chain uses TRBV29-1 with TRBJ2-7; 8 bases align to TRBD1. J gave up 5 bases and V 0 bases, and 6 bases lay outside the gene matches. There are 14 residues in the CDR3. Per the germline V gene, CDR1 is SQVTM and CDR2 is ANQGSEA. CDR3 loop: CSVEEPGQGHEQYF. The CDR3, as DNA: TGCAGCGTTGAAGAGCCCGGACAGGGCCACGAGCAGTACTTC.

This clone has more than one count but fewer than ten. The genes are TRBV7-2 and TRBJ2-3; TRBD2 matches at 8 bases. CDR3 length: 15 residues. After removal of 4 bases from V and 2 bases from J, the junction contained 5 bases not matched to a gene. Germline CDR1 reads SGHTA; CDR2 reads FQGNSA. CDR3 in amino acids: CASSSTSGVTDTQYF. DNA of the CDR3: TGTGCCAGCAGCTCTACTAGCGGAGTCACAGATACGCAGTATTTT. Supplemented by reference TRBV7-2 and TRBJ2-3, the full variable domain reads GAGVSQSPSNKVTEKGKDVELRCDPISGHTALYWYRQSLGQGLEFLIYFQGNSAPDKSGLPSDRFSAERTGGSVSTLTIQRTQQEDSAVYLCASSSTSGVTDTQYFGPGTRLTVL.

This chain joins TRBV7-3 and TRBJ1-1; unclear D gene. This CDR3 comprises 14 residues. V was pared by 1 base and J by 4 bases, with 10 bases between. The germline V gene encodes CDR1 SGHTA and CDR2 FQGTGA. The CDR3, as DNA: TGTGCCAGCAGCTTAAGTGGACGGTTCACTGAAGCTTTCTTT. Residues: CASSLSGRFTEAFF.

V gene TRBV4-1 combines with J gene TRBJ2-1; TRBD2 might be the D (8 bases). Trimming pared 0 bases from V and 4 bases from J, leaving 16 bases between. Germline-derived CDR1 and CDR2 are MGHRA and YSYEKL. This CDR3 comprises 17 residues. This CDR3 is CASSQEGGGGPYNEQFF. CDR3 DNA: TGCGCCAGCAGCCAAGAAGGGGGCGGGGGGCCTTACAATGAGCAGTTCTTC.

V is TRBV11-2 and J is TRBJ2-1, with TRBD2 as a possible D gene (6 bases). Germline V gene lookup returns CDR1 SGHAT and CDR2 FQNNGV. This CDR3 has 16 residues. V shed 4 bases and J shed 3 bases, with 16 bases lying between them. DNA for the CDR3: TGTGCCAGCAGCTCAACGACTAGAAGCCTCTACAATGAGCAGTTCTTC. This codes for CASSSTTRSLYNEQFF.

The rearrangement links TRBV7-2 to TRBJ2-7; D uncertain. The CDR3 contains 16 residues. Trimming took off 0 bases at V and 3 bases at J, with 15 bases between the two ends. The germline V gene has CDR1 SGHTA and CDR2 FQGNSA. CDR3 amino acids: CASSLAVVGASYEQYF. The CDR3 coding sequence is TGTGCCAGCAGCTTAGCGGTGGTCGGCGCGAGCTACGAGCAGTACTTC.

Here the CDR3 reads CASSAIGRNQPQHF. The CDR3 DNA reads as TGTGCCAGCAGTGCGATCGGTCGTAATCAGCCCCAGCATTTT. V gene TRBV28 combines with J gene TRBJ1-5; unclear D gene. This CDR3 comprises 14 residues. Germline V gene sequence: CDR1 MDHEN, CDR2 SYDVKM. The germline V and J ends were trimmed by 5 bases and 4 bases, with 12 bases remaining between them.

The chain combines TRBV5-1 with TRBJ1-5; possibly TRBD1 for D (5 bases). Germline-derived CDR1 and CDR2 are SGHRS and YFSETQ. The V gene lost 5 bases and the J gene lost 7 bases, with 13 bases spanning the gap. The CDR3 totals 13 residues. CDR3: CASRLTAGQPQHF. The CDR3 nucleotides are TGCGCCAGCAGGTTGACAGCCGGGCAGCCCCAGCATTTT.

The chain joins TRBV4-1 to TRBJ1-1; 7 bases fit TRBD1. Germline-derived CDR1 and CDR2 are MGHRA and YSYEKL. The V and J ends lost 5 bases and 3 bases, in that order; junction bases with no gene match: 6. This CDR3 contains 14 residues. CDR3 region: CASSARQGHTEAFF. CDR3 nucleotides: TGCGCCAGCAGCGCCCGACAGGGCCACACTGAAGCTTTCTTT.